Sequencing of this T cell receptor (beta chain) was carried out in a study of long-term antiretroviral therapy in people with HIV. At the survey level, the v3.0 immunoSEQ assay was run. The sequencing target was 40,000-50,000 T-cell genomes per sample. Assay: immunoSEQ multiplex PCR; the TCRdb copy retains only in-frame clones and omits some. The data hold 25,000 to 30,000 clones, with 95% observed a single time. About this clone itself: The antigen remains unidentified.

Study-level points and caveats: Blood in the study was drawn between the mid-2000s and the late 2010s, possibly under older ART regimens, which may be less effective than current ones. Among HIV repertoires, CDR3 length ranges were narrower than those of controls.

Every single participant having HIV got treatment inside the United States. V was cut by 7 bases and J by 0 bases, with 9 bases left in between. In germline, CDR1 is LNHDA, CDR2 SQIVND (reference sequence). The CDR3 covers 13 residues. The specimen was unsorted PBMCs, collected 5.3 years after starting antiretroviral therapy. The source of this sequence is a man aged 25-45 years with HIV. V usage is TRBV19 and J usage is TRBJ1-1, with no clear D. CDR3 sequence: CASKVRLNTEAFF. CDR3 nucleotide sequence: TGTGCCAGTAAGGTCAGGCTGAACACTGAAGCTTTCTTT.